The T cell receptor beta chain described here comes from a study of blood T cells in healthy people across ages. It was with a sample-barcoded 5' primer and a J-beta primer mix that a second PCR of roughly 6 to 12 cycles was run. TCRdb independently ran MiXCR on the 5' RACE reads; one entry per CDR3 protein. The repertoire consists of 550,000 to 650,000 distinct CDR3 sequences, with about a quarter occurring once and the leading ten covering approximately 3.3%. The CDR3 is made up of 14 amino acids. Germline CDR1 is SGHRS and CDR2 is YFSETQ. A further study also used this sample, focusing on T cells of mothers and their children. In that study: Healthy Caucasian mothers, three in number, and their six children were the donors. Whether related or unrelated, pairs show similar shaping of TCR recombination output by thymic selection.

Sequencing was done on a sample of blood. This chain uses TRBV5-1 with TRBJ2-5, with 7 bases matching TRBD2. The end of the DNA aligns better with TRBJ2-7, so the J call may be wrong. This clonotype was sampled from a boy aged 2 to 10 in good health. CDR3 DNA: TGCGCCAGCAGCGAGGGACTAAGGCGGAACGAGCAGTACTTC. It specifies CASSEGLRRNEQYF.